This T cell receptor (beta chain) was captured by sequencing in a study of blood T cell repertoires in COVID-19. Overall study: Spain, Italy and the United States supplied samples that represented acute and convalescent COVID-19. PBMCs, B-cell-depleted T cells, or T cells provided the cDNA or gDNA that made up the material.

Germline CDR1 reads MNHEY; CDR2 reads SMNVEV (reference sequence). The CDR3 contains 15 residues. V trimming: 5 bases; J trimming: 4 bases; junction bases outside the gene matches: 2. Measured with immunoSEQ multiplex PCR; TCRdb has only the in-frame clones, and not every one. The repertoire includes roughly 300,000 clones, around 88% of them detected once, and about 1.7% sits in the top ten. The receptor comes from a woman in her forties or fifties with acute or convalescent COVID-19. The chain uses TRBV27 and TRBJ2-1, with 13 bases that match TRBD2. Sequencing input: peripheral blood. CDR3 in DNA: TGTGCCAGCAGTAGGGGACTAGCGGGGTACAATGAGCAGTTCTTC. It is translated as CASSRGLAGYNEQFF.